The 4 T cell receptor beta chains presented below share a single source sample, sequenced in a study of spatial heterogeneity in lung cancer. TCRdb analysed the 5' RACE reads with MiXCR anew, one entry per CDR3 protein. The sample lists approximately 7,000 distinct CDR3 sequences, roughly 3.8% occurring once. Time point: sample taken at primary tumor resection. In each case, whole RNA from tumor, nontumor lung or frozen PBMC was sequenced unsorted. Sequencing used normal lung tissue next to the tumor, obtained at surgery. These receptors were obtained from a female donor with early-stage non-small cell lung cancer.

This clonotype was seen ten or more times. Since the library was made to target alpha chains, this beta chain is a stray read and its abundance is not meaningful. The CDR3: CASSVAAGGPNTEAFF. The CDR3 nucleotides are TGTGCCAGCAGCGTAGCAGCAGGGGGTCCGAACACTGAAGCTTTCTTT. The V and J genes are TRBV9 and TRBJ1-1; 7 bases are a match to TRBD1. The CDR3 contains 16 residues. Germline V gene data show CDR1 as SGDLS and CDR2 as YYNGEE. V gave up 0 bases and J gave up 1 base; unmatched junction bases: 6.

Sample share makes this clonotype medium-sized. Within a library made for alpha chains, this beta chain is off target, and its count is uninformative. This chain joins TRBV12-3 or TRBV12-4 and TRBJ2-7; D might be TRBD1 or TRBD2, each matching 6 bases. V lost 6 bases and J 6 bases, leaving 15 bases between the germline ends. The CDR3 covers 13 residues. CDR3 protein: CASRRGVIGEQYF. Written as DNA, the CDR3 is TGTGCCAGCAGGAGGGGGGTTATTGGCGAGCAGTACTTC.

This clonotype was detected ten times or more. A library made for alpha chains picked up this beta chain off target, so its size means little. The rearrangement joins TRBV28 to TRBJ1-5, with TRBD1 as a possible D gene (6 bases). This CDR3 has 12 amino acids. V lost 2 bases, J lost 9 bases, and 8 bases lay in between. Germline V gene data show CDR1 as MDHEN and CDR2 as SYDVKM. The CDR3 DNA sequence: TGTGCCAGCAGTTTAGAAGGGGGGCCCCAGCATTTT. It specifies CASSLEGGPQHF.

There are many counts of this clonotype. Within a library made for alpha chains, this beta chain is off target, and its count is uninformative. This chain links TRBV4-3 with TRBJ2-4; possible D gene TRBD1, 7 bases. The germline V gene has CDR1 LGHNA and CDR2 YSLEER. This CDR3 is built from 14 residues. V shed 0 bases and J shed 9 bases, with 12 bases lying between them. DNA for the CDR3: TGCGCCAGCAGCCAAGATCGGCGGGACAGCATTCAGTACTTC. Encoded protein: CASSQDRRDSIQYF.